The 8 T cell receptor beta chains given below trace back to one sample, sequenced in a study of circulating CD8 cells and anti-PD-1 response in melanoma. The QIAseq Immune Repertoire TCR panel built the libraries from roughly 15 ng of total RNA. TCRdb re-analysed the reads in MiXCR, keeping a single row per CDR3 protein. The table records about 700 distinct CDR3 sequences, roughly 6% of them present only once. From live CD3+CD8+TCRalphabeta+ cells, four PD-1 and/or TIGIT subsets were sorted. Sequenced here: CD8+ T cells from PBMCs, sampled at baseline or after one month of anti-PD-1 therapy (not recorded which). The source is a human donor with melanoma.

To note about this clonotype: A read error may explain this, as a much larger clone is one base away. Here the CDR3 reads CASSQSFTGLGANVLAF. DNA for the CDR3: TGTGCCAGCAGCCAAAGCTTCACAGGGTTAGGGGCCAACGTCCTGGCTTTC. The J gene is TRBJ2-6, the V gene TRBV7-2; possibly TRBD1 for D (6 bases). The CDR3 runs to 17 residues. Germline V gives CDR1 SGHTA, CDR2 FQGNSA. The entire variable domain, with the rest obtained from reference TRBV7-2 and TRBJ2-6, is as follows: GAGVSQSPSNKVTEKGKDVELRCDPISGHTALYWYRQSLGQGLEFLIYFQGNSAPDKSGLPSDRFSAERTGGSVSTLTIQRTQQEDSAVYLCASSQSFTGLGANVLAFGAGSRLTVL.

By sample fraction, this clonotype is large. The chain is built from TRBV28 and TRBJ2-7, with D uncertain. The germline V and J ends were trimmed by 3 bases and 3 bases, with 3 bases remaining between them. Germline lookup yields CDR1 MDHEN and CDR2 SYDVKM. The CDR3 spans 11 residues. CDR3 amino acids: CASSFDYEQYF. The CDR3 DNA is TGTGCCAGCAGTTTTGACTACGAGCAGTACTTC.

Sample share makes this clonotype large. The chain carries TRBV7-3 and TRBJ2-3; tentatively, D is TRBD1 (6 bases). V dropped 3 bases and J dropped 0 bases, with 16 bases sitting between them. The CDR3 consists of 17 residues. CDR1 is SGHTA and CDR2 is FQGTGA in the germline V gene. The CDR3 loop is CASSLFAGTNSTDTQYF. CDR3 DNA sequence: TGTGCCAGCAGCTTGTTCGCTGGGACAAACAGCACAGATACGCAGTATTTT.

This clonotype is labeled as large (0.1 to 1%). The chain links TRBV2 to TRBJ2-3; 11 nucleotides agree with TRBD2. Germline values: CDR1 SNHLY, CDR2 FYNNEI. Germline trimming cut 3 bases from V and 0 bases from J; bases unmatched to any gene: 5. The CDR3 consists of 17 residues. The CDR3 DNA reads TGTGCCAGCAGTGATCCCAGGACTAGCGGGAGCACAGATACGCAGTATTTT. It encodes CASSDPRTSGSTDTQYF.

In its sample, this clonotype ranks as large. CDR3 coding DNA: TGTGCCAGCAGTTCACGCCGGGACGGATTATACAATGAGCAGTTCTTC. This codes for CASSSRRDGLYNEQFF. V is TRBV28 and J is TRBJ2-1, with D perhaps matching TRBD1 or TRBD2 (5 bases each). The germline CDR1 and CDR2 sequences are MDHEN and SYDVKM. The CDR3 covers 16 residues. Trimming removed 4 bases from V and 4 bases from J, with 17 bases in between. The entire variable domain, with the rest obtained from reference TRBV28 and TRBJ2-1, is as follows: DVKVTQSSRYLVKRTGEKVFLECVQDMDHENMFWYRQDPGLGLRLIYFSYDVKMKEKGDIPEGYSVSREKKERFSLILESASTNQTSMYLCASSSRRDGLYNEQFFGPGTRLTVL.

By proportion, this clonotype is large. The gene calls are TRBV27 and TRBJ1-2; 10 positions agree with TRBD1. Germline V gives CDR1 MNHEY, CDR2 SMNVEV (reference sequence). V trimming: 2 bases; J trimming: 4 bases; junction bases outside the gene matches: 4. This CDR3 region has 15 residues. CDR3 nucleotides: TGTGCCAGCAGTTTAGCCGGGACAGGGGCCTATGGCTACACCTTC. Its translation is CASSLAGTGAYGYTF.

By sample fraction, this clonotype is medium-sized (0.01 to 0.1%). CDR3: CASSVGRGPYWETQYF. The DNA for the CDR3 is TGTGCCAGCAGTGTAGGCAGGGGGCCGTACTGGGAGACCCAGTACTTC. The rearrangement links TRBV2 to TRBJ2-5; TRBD1 matches 8 bases. In germline, CDR1 is SNHLY, CDR2 FYNNEI. This CDR3 is 16 amino acids long. With V trimmed by 4 bases and J by 5 bases, 12 bases remained unmatched.

A remark on this clonotype: This may be a read error: a much more frequent sequence differs by one nucleotide. J is TRBJ2-3 and V is TRBV27, with 7 positions matching TRBD2. CDR1 MNHEY and CDR2 SMNVEV come from the germline V gene (reference sequence). Losses at the gene ends were 8 bases for V and 5 bases for J; bases not matched to a gene: 10. The CDR3 is 14 amino acids. This chain's CDR3 is CASGPGLEVDTQYF. Here the CDR3 DNA reads TGTGCCAGCGGCCCAGGACTAGAGGTAGATACGCAGTATTTT.